Shown below are 21 T cell receptor beta chains from a single sample sequenced in a study of cytomegalovirus exposure and HLA in healthy donors. PCR used 60 Vbeta primers and 13 Jbeta primers. The assay was immunoSEQ multiplex PCR, and TCRdb's table has in-frame clones only and misses some. The sample has some 150,000 clones, roughly 89% seen once. The sequenced material came from PBMCs. Receptors originate from a woman between 25 and 40 years old in good health and CMV-seronegative.

CDR3 coding DNA: TGTGCCAGCAGTCCGATAGTAAGACGACTAGCGGGAGGGAACTACAATGAGCAGTTCTTC. Translated: CASSPIVRRLAGGNYNEQFF. This sequence joins TRBV27 and TRBJ2-1; 14 bases line up with TRBD2. The ends lost 5 bases at V and 3 bases at J; junction bases unmatched: 15. From germline, CDR1 is MNHEY and CDR2 SMNVEV (reference sequence). CDR3 size: 20 residues.

The rearrangement links TRBV28 to TRBJ1-5; tentative D call: TRBD1 (5 bases). Germline V gene sequence: CDR1 MDHEN, CDR2 SYDVKM. Trimming removed 6 bases from V and 6 bases from J, with 18 bases in between. This CDR3 comprises 15 residues. CDR3 sequence reads: CASRPGGQGIQPQHF. The CDR3 DNA follows: TGTGCCAGCAGACCCGGTGGGCAGGGTATTCAGCCCCAGCATTTT.

This chain connects TRBV7-9 to TRBJ2-7; 8 bases match TRBD1. The germline V gene has CDR1 SEHNR and CDR2 FQNEAQ (reference sequence). J gave up 2 bases and V 10 bases, and 22 bases lay outside the gene matches. The CDR3 is made up of 18 amino acids. For the CDR3, the DNA is TGTGCCAATACAAGTCCCGGGACAGGAGGAGGAGGTGCCTACGAGCAGTACTTC. Translated: CANTSPGTGGGGAYEQYF.

The chain recombines TRBV11-2 with TRBJ2-3, with 15 bases matching TRBD2. CDR3 length equals 18 residues. The V gene's germline CDR1 is SGHAT and CDR2 FQNNGV. J was trimmed by 6 bases and V by 5 bases; bases with no gene match: 12. The DNA of the CDR3 is TGTGCCAGCAGCCCAGGGACTAGCGGGGGGTTGGATTGGGATACGCAGTATTTT. It yields the protein CASSPGTSGGLDWDTQYF.

This chain links TRBV7-7 with TRBJ2-5, with 7 bases aligning to TRBD1. Losses at the gene ends were 5 bases for V and 3 bases for J; bases not matched to a gene: 3. CDR1 and CDR2 from the germline V gene are SSHAT and FNYEAQ (reference sequence). The CDR3 loop spans 13 amino acids. The CDR3 region has the DNA TGTGCCAGCAGCACGGGACAGAAAGAGACCCAGTACTTC. Translated: CASSTGQKETQYF. Variable domain in full (rest from reference TRBV7-7 and TRBJ2-5): GAGVSQSPRYKVTKRGQDVTLRCDPISSHATLYWYQQALGQGPEFLTYFNYEAQPDKSGLPSDRFSAERPEGSISTLTIQRTEQRDSAMYRCASSTGQKETQYFGPGTRLLVL.

The chain uses TRBV28 and TRBJ1-4, with D possibly being TRBD1 (6 bases). CDR1 is MDHEN, CDR2 SYDVKM, per germline. The CDR3 has 14 residues. Trimming took off 7 bases at V and 8 bases at J, with 17 bases between the two ends. The CDR3 coding sequence is TGTGCCAGCATGGGGGCTACAGGGATCGAAAAACTGTTTTTT. This codes for CASMGATGIEKLFF.

The chain joins TRBV2 to TRBJ1-2; a weak D match, TRBD1 (5 bases). Between the trimmed V and J ends, which lost 6 bases and 2 bases, there was a span of 16 bases. The length of the CDR3 is 15 residues. CDR1 is SNHLY and CDR2 is FYNNEI in the germline V gene. The CDR3 loop reads CASRPLGRVNYGYTF. The CDR3, as DNA: TGTGCCAGCAGGCCCCTGGGCAGGGTAAACTATGGCTACACCTTC.

The V call is TRBV28, the J call TRBJ2-1; the D gene is possibly TRBD2 (6 bases). The CDR3 has 13 residues. The germline V and J ends were trimmed by 5 bases and 7 bases, with 12 bases remaining between them. Looked up from germline, CDR1 is MDHEN and CDR2 is SYDVKM. The CDR3, as DNA: TGTGCCAGCAGTCCCGGGACTCAGAATGAGCAGTTCTTC. This gives the protein CASSPGTQNEQFF.

This chain links TRBV5-1 with TRBJ1-3; D remains unclear. This CDR3 spans 21 amino acids. V shed 0 bases and J shed 0 bases, with 25 bases lying between them. CDR1 SGHRS and CDR2 YFSETQ come from the germline V gene. In nucleotides, the CDR3 is TGCGCCAGCAGCTTGGAGGGAGGGAAACTAAGTCAGGCTCCCTCTGGAAACACCATATATTTT. Its protein is CASSLEGGKLSQAPSGNTIYF.

The CDR3, as DNA: TGTGCCAGCACCACGGGACTAGCGGGCACAGATACGCAGTATTTT. This encodes CASTTGLAGTDTQYF. The chain uses TRBV28 and TRBJ2-3; 11 nucleotides match TRBD2. The V and J ends lost 7 bases and 1 base, in that order; junction bases with no gene match: 4. This CDR3 region has 15 residues. Germline CDR1 reads MDHEN; CDR2 reads SYDVKM.

The chain joins TRBV29-1 to TRBJ2-7; 7 bases agree with TRBD2. V was clipped by 6 bases and J by 2 bases; unmatched bases: 7. Germline values: CDR1 SQVTM, CDR2 ANQGSEA. CDR3 size: 13 residues. The CDR3 loop reads CSVRGVVTYEQYF. The CDR3, as DNA: TGCAGCGTCCGGGGGGTTGTTACCTACGAGCAGTACTTC.

The chain carries TRBV5-4 and TRBJ2-3; D perhaps matches TRBD2 (6 bases). Germline V gene data show CDR1 as SGHNT and CDR2 as YYREEE (reference sequence). V was pared by 2 bases and J by 1 base, with 17 bases between. This CDR3 comprises 17 residues. The CDR3 region is CASSLGAGRVRTDTQYF. The CDR3 region has the DNA TGTGCCAGCAGCTTAGGGGCGGGGCGGGTACGCACAGATACGCAGTATTTT. Full variable domain (missing parts from reference TRBV5-4 and TRBJ2-3): ETGVTQSPTHLIKTRGQQVTLRCSSQSGHNTVSWYQQALGQGPQFIFQYYREEENGRGNFPPRFSGLQFPNYSSELNVNALELDDSALYLCASSLGAGRVRTDTQYFGPGTRLTVL.

The rearrangement links TRBV7-2 to TRBJ2-1; 10 nucleotides line up with TRBD1. J was trimmed by 14 bases and V by 2 bases; bases with no gene match: 18. Germline V CDR1 and CDR2: SGHTA, FQGNSA. This CDR3 has 17 amino acids. CDR3 residues: CASSLTRAGTGAFWEFF. DNA of the CDR3: TGTGCCAGCAGCTTAACTAGGGCCGGGACAGGGGCTTTTTGGGAGTTCTTC. The full variable domain, rest sourced from reference TRBV7-2 and TRBJ2-1, is GAGVSQSPSNKVTEKGKDVELRCDPISGHTALYWYRQSLGQGLEFLIYFQGNSAPDKSGLPSDRFSAERTGGSVSTLTIQRTQQEDSAVYLCASSLTRAGTGAFWEFFGPGTRLTVL.

The chain couples TRBV7-2 to TRBJ2-7, with 9 bases that match TRBD2. Germline CDR1 SGHTA, CDR2 FQGNSA. Unmatched junction bases numbered 11, after V lost 5 bases and J lost 3 bases. The CDR3 totals 16 residues. The CDR3: CASSASGGRAVYEQYF. For the CDR3, the DNA is TGTGCCAGCAGCGCTAGTGGCGGGAGGGCCGTCTACGAGCAGTACTTC.

For this clone: This may be a read error: a much more frequent sequence differs by one nucleotide. The chain has TRBV7-9 and TRBJ2-3, with 10 bases matching TRBD2. CDR3 length equals 16 residues. V trimming: 4 bases; J trimming: 2 bases; junction bases outside the gene matches: 6. Germline V gives CDR1 SEHNR, CDR2 FQNEAQ (reference sequence). The CDR3 nucleotides are TGTGCCAGCAGCTCTGGACTAGCGGACCTCACAGATACGCAGTATTTT. It translates to CASSSGLADLTDTQYF.

This clone has a handful of counts. The chain employs TRBV5-6 and TRBJ1-1; tentative D call: TRBD1 (6 bases). V dropped 4 bases and J dropped 5 bases, with 21 bases sitting between them. The CDR3 runs to 16 residues. Germline V lookup: CDR1 SGHDT, CDR2 YYEEEE. The CDR3 DNA reads as TGTGCCAGCAGCCGCCCGGGGGGCGGGGGTAGGACTGAAGCTTTCTTT. It specifies CASSRPGGGGRTEAFF.

The genes are TRBV7-2 and TRBJ1-1, with a possible D match to TRBD1 (5 bases). This CDR3 region has 13 residues. The germline CDR1 and CDR2 sequences are SGHTA and FQGNSA. Trimming left V 6 bases short and J 4 bases short, with 12 bases between. CDR3 region: CASRRGAGTEAFF. The CDR3 DNA reads TGTGCCAGCAGACGCGGGGCCGGCACTGAAGCTTTCTTT.

This clone has just one count. The CDR3 spells CASSLSPLQGGAYEQYF. CDR3 bases: TGTGCCAGCAGCTTAAGTCCCTTGCAGGGGGGCGCATACGAGCAGTACTTC. This rearrangement joins TRBV7-9 to TRBJ2-7, with D perhaps matching TRBD1 (7 bases). Germline V CDR1 and CDR2: SEHNR, FQNEAQ (reference sequence). The CDR3 is made up of 17 amino acids. The ends were cut back, 2 bases at V and 4 bases at J, with 21 bases in the middle.

V and J are TRBV5-1 and TRBJ2-7; D is unresolved. Between the trimmed V and J ends, which lost 10 bases and 0 bases, there was a span of 17 bases. CDR3 length: 14 amino acids. CDR1 is SGHRS and CDR2 is YFSETQ in the germline V gene. CDR3 protein: CAAKWNLGSYEQYF. DNA for the CDR3: TGCGCCGCGAAGTGGAATCTAGGCTCCTACGAGCAGTACTTC.

The chain's CDR3 is CASSLGGGPGNSPLHF. In DNA, the CDR3 is TGTGCCAGCAGTCTAGGTGGGGGCCCGGGAAATTCACCCCTCCACTTT. The chain recombines TRBV7-9 with TRBJ1-6; possibly TRBD1 for D (6 bases). Trimming stripped 6 bases from V and 7 bases from J, with 19 bases between. Germline V gene data show CDR1 as SEHNR and CDR2 as FQNEAQ (reference sequence). CDR3 length: 16 residues.

The chain couples TRBV1 to TRBJ2-2; the table calls TRBD1, which could not be checked here. TRBV1 is noted as a pseudogene. The CDR3 totals 17 residues. CDR3 DNA sequence: TGCACCAGCAGCCAAGAGAGGGGGCAGGCGAACACCGGGGAGCTGTTTTTT. Its translation is CTSSQERGQANTGELFF.